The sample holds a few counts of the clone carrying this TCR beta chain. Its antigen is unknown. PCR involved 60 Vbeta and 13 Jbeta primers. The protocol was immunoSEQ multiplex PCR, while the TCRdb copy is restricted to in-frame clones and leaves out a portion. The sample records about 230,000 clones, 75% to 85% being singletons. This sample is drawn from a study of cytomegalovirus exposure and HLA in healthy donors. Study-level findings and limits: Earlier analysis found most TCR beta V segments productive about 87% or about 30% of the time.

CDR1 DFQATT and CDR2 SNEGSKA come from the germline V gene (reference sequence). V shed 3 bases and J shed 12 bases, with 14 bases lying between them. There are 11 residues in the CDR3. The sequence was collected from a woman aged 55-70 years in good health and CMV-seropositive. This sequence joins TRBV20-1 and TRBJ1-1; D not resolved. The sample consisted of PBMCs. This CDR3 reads CSASYRFITFF. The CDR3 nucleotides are TGCAGTGCTAGTTATCGGTTTATAACTTTCTTT.